One sample yielded the 20 T cell receptor beta chains listed below, sequenced in a study of human T cells and chemical hapten exposure. Time point reported: patch test 1, 2 weeks after DPC sensitization. Treatment noted: therapeutic diphenylcyclopropenone sensitization with weekly scalp DPC. Each CDR3 protein gets one entry after TCRdb re-called the RACE reads with MiXCR. The table lists about 360,000 distinct CDR3 sequences, around 7% of them singletons. Sequenced here: whole blood, sampled in connection with sensitization to the hapten diphenylcyclopropenone (DPC). Every receptor here comes from a young woman with alopecia areata. Some clones in this sample may be carry-over from other donors' samples.

This rearrangement joins TRBV7-9 to TRBJ1-1; possibly TRBD1 for D (5 bases). CDR1 and CDR2 from the germline V gene are SEHNR and FQNEAQ (reference sequence). With 2 bases removed from V and 1 base from J, the gap between germline ends came to 11 bases. The length of the CDR3 is 15 residues. The CDR3 loop reads CASSLFSDRNTEAFF. The CDR3 DNA follows: TGTGCCAGCAGCTTATTCTCTGACAGGAACACTGAAGCTTTCTTT.

The chain couples TRBV14 to TRBJ1-1; D is uncertain. The V end was cut by 0 bases, the J end by 3 bases, with 8 bases between. Looked up from germline, CDR1 is SGHDN and CDR2 is FVKESK. The CDR3 totals 14 residues. CDR3 in DNA: TGTGCCAGCAGCCAAGATTCCGGTGACACTGAAGCTTTCTTT. It translates to CASSQDSGDTEAFF.

This clonotype appeared a few times. The chain links TRBV5-1 to TRBJ1-4, with D unresolved. Germline-derived CDR1 and CDR2 are SGHRS and YFSETQ. Trimming cost V 4 bases and J 6 bases, with 22 bases left between them. The CDR3 spans 17 residues. This chain's CDR3 is CASSAGLQARAYEKLFF. The CDR3 bases are TGCGCCAGCAGCGCGGGCTTACAAGCTCGGGCCTATGAAAAACTGTTTTTT.

This clonotype has just a few counts. The gene calls are TRBV29-1 and TRBJ2-7, with D possibly TRBD2 on 5 matching bases. V dropped 1 base and J dropped 0 bases, with 13 bases sitting between them. There are 15 residues in the CDR3. The germline V gene has CDR1 SQVTM and CDR2 ANQGSEA. The CDR3 loop reads CSVEVTGVLSYEQYF. The CDR3, as DNA: TGCAGCGTTGAAGTAACCGGGGTCCTCTCCTACGAGCAGTACTTC.

This clonotype was counted many times. The chain recombines TRBV20-1 with TRBJ2-7, with a possible D match to TRBD1 (6 bases). Trimming took off 6 bases at V and 1 base at J, with 13 bases between the two ends. The germline gives CDR1 DFQATT, CDR2 SNEGSKA (reference sequence). The CDR3 length is 13 residues. The CDR3 here is CSAEPTGSYEQYF. The CDR3 bases are TGCAGTGCCGAGCCCACAGGGTCCTACGAGCAGTACTTC.

The table lists this clonotype with many counts. This sequence joins TRBV5-8 and TRBJ2-1; D is uncertain. This CDR3 has 14 amino acids. V lost 4 bases and J lost 10, with 18 bases in between. Germline-derived CDR1 and CDR2 are SGHTS and YDEGEE. The CDR3 nucleotides are TGTGCCAGCAGCCACTCTCTTGGGGTTAGGGAGCAGTTCTTC. It yields the protein CASSHSLGVREQFF.

The sample holds many counts of this clonotype. This sequence joins TRBV4-3 and TRBJ2-3; no clear D. V lost 0 bases and J 0 bases, leaving 7 bases between the germline ends. The CDR3 totals 15 residues. The germline V gene encodes CDR1 LGHNA and CDR2 YSLEER. CDR3 nucleotide sequence: TGCGCCAGCAGCCAAGATGCTGATAGCACAGATACGCAGTATTTT. Translation: CASSQDADSTDTQYF.

This rearrangement joins TRBV5-1 to TRBJ2-3; the match to TRBD1 covers 9 bases. The junction had 6 bases not matched to a gene; V was cut back by 5 bases and J by 2 bases. Germline CDR1 reads SGHRS; CDR2 reads YFSETQ. The CDR3 sequence is 15 residues long. CDR3 amino acids: CASSNRGLDTDTQYF. Written as DNA, the CDR3 is TGCGCCAGCAGTAACAGGGGGCTAGACACAGATACGCAGTATTTT.

This clonotype was detected a few times. J is TRBJ2-3 and V is TRBV28; D could derive from TRBD1 or TRBD2 (5 bases each). Per germline, CDR1 MDHEN and CDR2 SYDVKM. Trimming stripped 3 bases from V and 0 bases from J, with 13 bases between. This CDR3 region has 16 residues. The CDR3 DNA is TGTGCCAGCAGTTTCTGGGGGTTACCTAGCACAGATACGCAGTATTTT. It encodes CASSFWGLPSTDTQYF.

This clonotype was detected only a few times. V usage is TRBV5-1 and J usage is TRBJ2-3, with a weak D call TRBD2 (5 bases). The CDR3 consists of 15 residues. Germline V gives CDR1 SGHRS, CDR2 YFSETQ. V lost 4 bases to trimming and J lost 0 bases, with 12 bases between them. CDR3 DNA: TGCGCCAGCAGCGTGGAAGGGAGTAGCACAGATACGCAGTATTTT. The encoded protein is CASSVEGSSTDTQYF.

As to this clonotype: Just one base apart from a much larger clone, this may be a read error. Since no conserved phenylalanine or tryptophan closes the CDR3, a read error is the likely cause. This chain uses TRBV10-3 with TRBJ2-6, with D uncertain. V lost 2 bases, J lost 2 bases, and 7 bases lay in between. This CDR3 region has 15 residues. Germline V gene sequence: CDR1 ENHRY, CDR2 SYGVKD. CDR3 residues: CAISEPLTGANVLTL. The CDR3 nucleotides read TGTGCCATCAGTGAGCCGTTAACTGGGGCCAACGTCCTGACTTTA.

V is TRBV5-4 and J is TRBJ1-1, with D perhaps TRBD1 (5 bases). This CDR3 contains 12 residues. CDR1 and CDR2 from the germline V gene are SGHNT and YYREEE (reference sequence). The V end was cut by 4 bases, the J end by 7 bases, with 11 bases between. The CDR3 region is CASSPGTLEAFF. CDR3 sequence (DNA): TGTGCCAGCAGCCCAGGGACTCTTGAAGCTTTCTTT.

This clonotype was seen more than once but under ten times. V gene TRBV7-2 combines with J gene TRBJ2-3; TRBD1 agrees at 10 bases. Trimming at V came to 3 bases and at J to 5 bases, leaving 5 bases not matched to a gene. The CDR3 runs 15 residues. The germline V gene encodes CDR1 SGHTA and CDR2 FQGNSA. The CDR3 loop reads CASSFSGQGKDTQYF. DNA of the CDR3: TGTGCCAGCAGCTTTTCGGGACAGGGGAAAGATACGCAGTATTTT.

V usage is TRBV20-1 and J usage is TRBJ1-1, with 9 bases fitting TRBD1. Losses at the gene ends were 0 bases for V and 2 bases for J; bases not matched to a gene: 4. Germline values: CDR1 DFQATT, CDR2 SNEGSKA (reference sequence). The length of the CDR3 is 15 residues. The CDR3, as DNA: TGCAGTGCTAGAGAGCCGGGACAGGGAAACACTGAAGCTTTCTTT. Amino acids: CSAREPGQGNTEAFF.

The rearrangement links TRBV6-5 to TRBJ1-6; 7 bases are a match to TRBD1. Germline V gene lookup returns CDR1 MNHEY and CDR2 SVGAGI. V dropped 10 bases and J dropped 3; count of bases not matched to a gene: 3. CDR3 length: 13 residues. This CDR3 reads CATGQDYNSPLHF. The CDR3 bases are TGTGCCACCGGACAGGACTATAATTCACCCCTCCACTTT.

This sequence joins TRBV14 and TRBJ1-2, with a tentative D call TRBD1 (6 bases). This CDR3 comprises 14 residues. Germline V lookup: CDR1 SGHDN, CDR2 FVKESK. Trimming removed 2 bases at V and 4 bases at J, with 11 bases between. CDR3 residues: CASSQMGATYGYTF. CDR3 nucleotide sequence: TGTGCCAGCAGCCAAATGGGGGCCACCTATGGCTACACCTTC.

In this sample, this clonotype turned up a few times. The chain links TRBV6-2 or TRBV6-3 to TRBJ2-1, with 9 bases identical to TRBD1. Per germline, CDR1 MNHEY and CDR2 SVGEGT. V shed 4 bases, J shed 7 bases, and the junction held 11 bases outside the gene matches. CDR3 size: 16 residues. CDR3 protein: CASSWTGTGFVNEQFF. In nucleotides, the CDR3 is TGTGCCAGCAGTTGGACTGGGACAGGGTTTGTTAATGAGCAGTTCTTC.

J is TRBJ2-1 and V is TRBV7-3; tentatively, D is TRBD1 (5 bases). The V end lost 5 bases, the J end lost 5 bases, and 13 bases lay between the germline ends. Per the germline V gene, CDR1 is SGHTA and CDR2 is FQGTGA. The length of the CDR3 is 14 residues. The DNA of the CDR3 is TGTGCCAGCAGCCAGGGTGGTAGCAACAATGAGCAGTTCTTC. This translates into CASSQGGSNNEQFF.

This clonotype was seen ten or more times. V gene TRBV7-2 combines with J gene TRBJ1-2; a weak D match, TRBD1 (5 bases). The germline V and J ends were trimmed by 0 bases and 4 bases, with 9 bases remaining between them. The CDR3 is 14 residues long. In germline, CDR1 is SGHTA, CDR2 FQGNSA. The CDR3 sequence is CASSLAGGGYGYTF. CDR3 coding DNA: TGTGCCAGCAGCTTAGCGGGGGGTGGCTATGGCTACACCTTC.

J is TRBJ1-5 and V is TRBV7-2; 8 bases line up with TRBD1. V was pared by 5 bases and J by 7 bases, with 7 bases of the junction left unmatched. The CDR3 contains 14 residues. Looked up from germline, CDR1 is SGHTA and CDR2 is FQGNSA. In DNA form, the CDR3 reads TGTGCCAGCAGCCTTTACGACAGGGGCCAGCCCCAGCATTTT. This encodes CASSLYDRGQPQHF.